This T cell receptor beta chain emerged from a study of T cells after posttransplantation cyclophosphamide (dated by TCRdb to between 2015 and 2016). At the level of the whole study: The study tracked T cell repertoire reconstitution by TRB sequencing after myeloablative bone marrow transplantation using posttransplantation cyclophosphamide as GVHD prophylaxis. Samples from 35 PTCy-treated patients, along with samples from roughly 15 of their related bone marrow donors, underwent antigen receptor sequencing. Blood from all 30 or so PTCy patients with 1-year posttransplant specimens was subjected to TRB sequencing. TRB sequencing was also done on up to about 3 additional blood samples from 2 to 5.2 years after transplant in 3 patients, and on pretransplant blood from 4 patients. Because TRA and TRB clonality correlated tightly in roughly nine samples, the subsequent TCR analyses were limited to TRB only. Public TRB sequences were searched against a database of over 3,000 sequences associated with responses to pathogens, tumor antigens, self-antigens and alloantigens. Points the paper makes about the study in general: Donor-recipient similarity was low at 1-2 months but rose over the first year, and later blood repertoires were often dominated by donor CD8+ memory clones. The TRB repertoires of T cells infiltrating skin or the GI tract showed only limited overlap with the TRB repertoires found in blood. Across over 40 patients, TRB clonality was highly associated with recipient CMV seropositivity and CMV reactivation, and diversity in PTCy patients was similar to diversity in CNI/methotrexate controls.

Concerning this clone: It lacks a known antigen. There are no base qualities to consult, and no much larger clone falls within one base.

On the day of marrow donation, related bone marrow donors gave peripheral blood samples. Peripheral blood and bone marrow mononuclear cells were isolated by Ficoll-Hypaque density centrifugation and were cryopreserved. TRB sequencing used genomic DNA with the immunoSEQ assay at survey resolution or the hsTCRB kit. The authors' pipeline ran thus. The immunoSEQ software handled the initial read processing, while the LymphoSeq R package was used for the repertoire analyses. For each TRB dataset, clonality was calculated as 1 minus normalized Shannon entropy, and the Gini coefficient was computed as well. Phenotypes of unsorted samples were inferred by mapping TRB sequences from sorted subsets of the recipient or donor onto unsorted samples of the same recipient. Here the immuneACCESS table is served through TCRdb, limited to in-frame sequences with V and J called. Missing clones are a known gap in these copies; in checked studies unresolved V genes cover under half, and the rest lacks a known reason. V and J calls plus clone size are reproduced from that table; the DNA served to infer D and trimming. With 38,000 or so clones recorded, this sample contains no clone counted only once. The leading ten clones occupy 2.5% of the sample.

From its cysteine to its phenylalanine, the CDR3 spans 16 amino acids. The kept DNA is CDR3 alone, 48 bases in frame from the first base. V was cut back by 5 bases and J by 2 bases, leaving a gap of 17 bases between them. The germline V gene sets CDR1 to SGHTA and CDR2 to FQGNSA. The sequence came from a man aged 50-60 years in good health, CMV-negative, and a related stem cell transplant donor. Rearrangement joined TRBV7-2 to TRBJ2-3; the D region possibly corresponds to TRBD2 (5 bases align). Material: PBMCs. The CDR3 loop reads CASSPLVGDYTDTQYF. The DNA sequence is given as TGTGCCAGCAGCCCTCTCGTCGGGGATTACACAGATACGCAGTATTTT.